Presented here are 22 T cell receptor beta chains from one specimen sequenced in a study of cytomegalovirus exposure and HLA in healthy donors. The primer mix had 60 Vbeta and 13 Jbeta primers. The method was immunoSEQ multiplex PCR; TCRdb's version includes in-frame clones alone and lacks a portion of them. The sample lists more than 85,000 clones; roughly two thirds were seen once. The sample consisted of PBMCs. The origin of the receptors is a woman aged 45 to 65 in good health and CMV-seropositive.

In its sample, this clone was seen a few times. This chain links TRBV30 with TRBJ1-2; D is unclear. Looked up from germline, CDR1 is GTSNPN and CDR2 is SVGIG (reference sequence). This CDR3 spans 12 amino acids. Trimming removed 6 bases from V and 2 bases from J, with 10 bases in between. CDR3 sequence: CACQHLNYGYTF. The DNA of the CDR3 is TGTGCCTGTCAACACCTGAACTATGGCTACACCTTC.

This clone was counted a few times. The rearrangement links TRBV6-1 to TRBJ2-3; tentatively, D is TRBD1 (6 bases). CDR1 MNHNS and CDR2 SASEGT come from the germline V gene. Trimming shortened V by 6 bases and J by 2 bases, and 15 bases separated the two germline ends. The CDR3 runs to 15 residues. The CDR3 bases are TGTGCCAGCAGCCTGACAGGTTCTCTCACAGATACGCAGTATTTT. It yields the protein CASSLTGSLTDTQYF.

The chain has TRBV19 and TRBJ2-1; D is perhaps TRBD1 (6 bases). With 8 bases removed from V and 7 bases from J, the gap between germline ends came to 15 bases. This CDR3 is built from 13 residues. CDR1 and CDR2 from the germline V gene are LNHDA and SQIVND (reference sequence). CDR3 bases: TGTGCCAGTGGTACAGGGCGATGGAATGAGCAGTTCTTC. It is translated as CASGTGRWNEQFF.

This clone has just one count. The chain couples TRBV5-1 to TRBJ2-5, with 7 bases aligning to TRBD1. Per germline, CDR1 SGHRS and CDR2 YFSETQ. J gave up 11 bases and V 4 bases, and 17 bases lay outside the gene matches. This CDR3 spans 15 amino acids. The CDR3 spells CASSPAQTGKREQYF. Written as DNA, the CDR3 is TGCGCCAGCAGCCCCGCCCAGACAGGGAAAAGGGAGCAGTACTTC. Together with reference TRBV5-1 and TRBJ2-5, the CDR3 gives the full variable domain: KAGVTQTPRYLIKTRGQQVTLSCSPISGHRSVSWYQQTPGQGLQFLFEYFSETQRNKGNFPGRFSGRQFSNSRSEMNVSTLELGDSALYLCASSPAQTGKREQYFGPGTRLLVL.

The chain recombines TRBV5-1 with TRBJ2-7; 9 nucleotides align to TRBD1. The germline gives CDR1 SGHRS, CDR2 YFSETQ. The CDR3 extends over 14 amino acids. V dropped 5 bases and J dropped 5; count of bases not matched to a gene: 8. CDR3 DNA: TGCGCCAGCAGTGCGGGACAGGGATACCACGAGCAGTACTTC. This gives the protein CASSAGQGYHEQYF.

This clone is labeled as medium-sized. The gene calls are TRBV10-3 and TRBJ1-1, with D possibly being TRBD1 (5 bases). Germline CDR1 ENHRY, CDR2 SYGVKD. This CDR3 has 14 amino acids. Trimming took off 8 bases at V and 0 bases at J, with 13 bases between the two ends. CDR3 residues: CAISLEGMNTEAFF. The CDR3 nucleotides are TGTGCCATCTCGTTGGAGGGGATGAACACTGAAGCTTTCTTT.

CDR3 in amino acids: CASSLLGTSGRPLNSYEQYF. CDR3 sequence (DNA): TGTGCCAGCAGTTTATTGGGGACTAGCGGGAGGCCATTAAACTCCTACGAGCAGTACTTC. This rearrangement joins TRBV27 to TRBJ2-7, with 15 bases lining up with TRBD2. With V trimmed by 1 base and J by 0 bases, 10 bases remained unmatched. Germline CDR1 and CDR2: MNHEY and SMNVEV (reference sequence). This CDR3 comprises 20 residues.

CDR3 amino acids: CASSHITSSLGGEKLFF. As DNA, the CDR3 is TGCGCCAGCAGCCATATAACCTCGTCGCTTGGCGGTGAAAAACTGTTTTTT. This chain links TRBV4-1 with TRBJ1-4; D uncertain. The CDR3 contains 17 residues. Germline lookup yields CDR1 MGHRA and CDR2 YSYEKL. V lost 3 bases and J 7 bases, leaving 21 bases between the germline ends.

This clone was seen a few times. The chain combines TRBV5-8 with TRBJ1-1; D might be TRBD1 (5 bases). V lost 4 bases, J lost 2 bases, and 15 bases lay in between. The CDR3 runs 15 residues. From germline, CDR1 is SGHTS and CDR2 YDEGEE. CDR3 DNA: TGTGCCAGCAGCGCCTGGGGGAGGGCAAACACTGAAGCTTTCTTT. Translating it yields CASSAWGRANTEAFF.

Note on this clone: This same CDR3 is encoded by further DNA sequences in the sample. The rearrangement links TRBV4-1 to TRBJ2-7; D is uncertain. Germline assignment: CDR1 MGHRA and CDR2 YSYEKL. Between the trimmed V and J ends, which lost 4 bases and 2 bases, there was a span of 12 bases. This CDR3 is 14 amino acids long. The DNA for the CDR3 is TGCGCCAGCAGCCGACTGGCGACGACCTACGAGCAGTACTTC. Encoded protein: CASSRLATTYEQYF.

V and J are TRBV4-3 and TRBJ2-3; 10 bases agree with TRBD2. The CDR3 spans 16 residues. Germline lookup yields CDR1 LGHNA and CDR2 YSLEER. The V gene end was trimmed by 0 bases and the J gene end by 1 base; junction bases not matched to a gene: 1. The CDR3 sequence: CASSQELAGGTDTQYF. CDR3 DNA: TGCGCCAGCAGCCAAGAGCTAGCGGGAGGCACAGATACGCAGTATTTT.

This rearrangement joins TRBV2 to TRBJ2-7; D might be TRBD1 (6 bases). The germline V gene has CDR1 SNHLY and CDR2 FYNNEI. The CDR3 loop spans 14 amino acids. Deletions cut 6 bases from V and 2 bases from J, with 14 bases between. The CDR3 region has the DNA TGTGCCAGCAGCGACAGGAGTGCCACCTACGAGCAGTACTTC. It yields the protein CASSDRSATYEQYF.

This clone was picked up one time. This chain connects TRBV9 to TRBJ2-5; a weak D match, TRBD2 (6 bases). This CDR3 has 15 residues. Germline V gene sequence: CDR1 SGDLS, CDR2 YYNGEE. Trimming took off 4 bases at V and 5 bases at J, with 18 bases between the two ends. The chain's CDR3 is CASSLKGGPTETQYF. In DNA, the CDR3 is TGTGCCAGCAGCCTAAAAGGAGGGCCTACCGAGACCCAGTACTTC.

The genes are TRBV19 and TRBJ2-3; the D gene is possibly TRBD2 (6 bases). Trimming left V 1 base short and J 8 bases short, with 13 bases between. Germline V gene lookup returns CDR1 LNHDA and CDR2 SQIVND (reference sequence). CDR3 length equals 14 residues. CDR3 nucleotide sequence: TGTGCCAGTAGTATAGTTGGGGTGGAGGGTACGCAGTATTTT. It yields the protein CASSIVGVEGTQYF.

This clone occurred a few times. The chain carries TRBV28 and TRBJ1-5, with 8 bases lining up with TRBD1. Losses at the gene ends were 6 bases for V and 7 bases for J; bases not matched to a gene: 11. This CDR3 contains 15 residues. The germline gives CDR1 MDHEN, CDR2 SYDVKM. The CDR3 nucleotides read TGTGCCAGCAGACGACAGGGGTCTACCCTCCAGCCCCAGCATTTT. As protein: CASRRQGSTLQPQHF.

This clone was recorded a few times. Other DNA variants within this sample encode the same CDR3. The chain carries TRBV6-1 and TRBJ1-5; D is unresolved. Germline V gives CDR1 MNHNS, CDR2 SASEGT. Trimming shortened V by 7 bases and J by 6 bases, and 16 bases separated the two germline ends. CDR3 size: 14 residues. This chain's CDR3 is CASMERGSGQPQHF. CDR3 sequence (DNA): TGTGCCAGCATGGAGCGAGGGTCCGGTCAGCCCCAGCATTTT.

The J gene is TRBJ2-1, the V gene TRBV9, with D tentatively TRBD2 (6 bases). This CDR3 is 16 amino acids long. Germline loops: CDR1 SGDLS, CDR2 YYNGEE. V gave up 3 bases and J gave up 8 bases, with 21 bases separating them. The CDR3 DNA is TGTGCCAGCAGCGGAGGAGGCGGGATGGGGTGGGATGAGCAGTTCTTC. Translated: CASSGGGGMGWDEQFF.

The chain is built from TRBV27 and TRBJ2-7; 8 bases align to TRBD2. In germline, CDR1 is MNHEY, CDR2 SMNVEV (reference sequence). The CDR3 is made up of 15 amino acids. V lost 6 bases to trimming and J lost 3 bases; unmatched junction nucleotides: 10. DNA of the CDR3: TGTGCCAGCAGCTTTTCTAGCGGGTTCCGCTACGAGCAGTACTTC. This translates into CASSFSSGFRYEQYF.

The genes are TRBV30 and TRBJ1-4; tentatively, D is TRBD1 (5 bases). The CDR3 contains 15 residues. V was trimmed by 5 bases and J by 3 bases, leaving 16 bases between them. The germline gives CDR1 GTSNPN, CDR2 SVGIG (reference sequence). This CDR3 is CAWGLRGAANEKLFF. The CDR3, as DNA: TGTGCCTGGGGGCTCCGCGGGGCTGCTAATGAAAAACTGTTTTTT.

The CDR3 nucleotides are TGTGCCGCCAGGCGGGAGCTCACAGATACGCAGTATTTT. This sequence encodes CAARRELTDTQYF. The rearrangement joins TRBV19 to TRBJ2-3, with 7 positions matching TRBD2. CDR1 LNHDA and CDR2 SQIVND come from the germline V gene (reference sequence). V gave up 11 bases and J gave up 2 bases; unmatched junction bases: 7. The CDR3 contains 13 residues.

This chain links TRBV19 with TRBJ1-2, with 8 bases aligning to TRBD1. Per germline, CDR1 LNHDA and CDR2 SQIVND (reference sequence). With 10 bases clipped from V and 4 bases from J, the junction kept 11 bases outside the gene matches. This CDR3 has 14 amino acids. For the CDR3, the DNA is TGTGCCACCCGCACACAGGGGGTAAGCTATGGCTACACCTTC. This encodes CATRTQGVSYGYTF.

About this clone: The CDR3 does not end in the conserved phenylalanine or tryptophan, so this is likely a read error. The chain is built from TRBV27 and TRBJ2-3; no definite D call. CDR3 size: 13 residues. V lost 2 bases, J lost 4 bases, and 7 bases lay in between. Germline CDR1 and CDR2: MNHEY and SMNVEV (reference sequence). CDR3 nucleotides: TGTGCCAGCAGTTTAATTTCCGCAGATACGCAGTATCTT. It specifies CASSLISADTQYL.